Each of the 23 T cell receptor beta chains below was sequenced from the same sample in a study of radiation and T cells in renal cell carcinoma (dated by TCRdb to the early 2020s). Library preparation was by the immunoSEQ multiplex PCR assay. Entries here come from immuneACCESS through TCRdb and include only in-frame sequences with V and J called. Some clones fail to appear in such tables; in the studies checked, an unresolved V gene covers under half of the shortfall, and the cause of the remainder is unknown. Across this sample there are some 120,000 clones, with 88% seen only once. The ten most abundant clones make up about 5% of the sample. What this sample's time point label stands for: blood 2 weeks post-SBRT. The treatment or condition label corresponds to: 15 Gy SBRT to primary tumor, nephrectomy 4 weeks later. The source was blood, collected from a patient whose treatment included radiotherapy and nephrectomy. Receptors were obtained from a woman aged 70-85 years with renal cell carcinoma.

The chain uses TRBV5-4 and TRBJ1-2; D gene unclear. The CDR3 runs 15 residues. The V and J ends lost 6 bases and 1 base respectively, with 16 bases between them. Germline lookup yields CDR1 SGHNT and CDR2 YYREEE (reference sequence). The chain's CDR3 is CASTAAGSFNYGYTF. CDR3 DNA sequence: TGTGCCAGCACCGCTGCTGGCTCTTTTAACTATGGCTACACCTTC.

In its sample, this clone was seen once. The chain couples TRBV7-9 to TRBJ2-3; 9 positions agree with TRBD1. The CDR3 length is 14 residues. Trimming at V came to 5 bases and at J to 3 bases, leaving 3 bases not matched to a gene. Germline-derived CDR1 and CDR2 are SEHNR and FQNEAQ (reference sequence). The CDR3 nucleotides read TGTGCCAGCAGCACTGACAGGGGGACAGATACGCAGTATTTT. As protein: CASSTDRGTDTQYF.

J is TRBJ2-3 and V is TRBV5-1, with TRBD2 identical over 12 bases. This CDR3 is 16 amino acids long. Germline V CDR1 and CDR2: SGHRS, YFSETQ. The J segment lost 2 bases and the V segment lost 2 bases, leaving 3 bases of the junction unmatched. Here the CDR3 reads CASSLLAGGFTDTQYF. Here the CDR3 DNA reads TGCGCCAGCAGCTTACTAGCGGGGGGTTTCACAGATACGCAGTATTTT.

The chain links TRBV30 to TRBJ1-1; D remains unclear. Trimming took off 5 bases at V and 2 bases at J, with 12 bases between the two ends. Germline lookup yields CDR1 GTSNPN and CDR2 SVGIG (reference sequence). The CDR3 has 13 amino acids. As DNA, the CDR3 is TGTGCCTGGGGGAGGAGAAGAAACACTGAAGCTTTCTTT. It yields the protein CAWGRRRNTEAFF.

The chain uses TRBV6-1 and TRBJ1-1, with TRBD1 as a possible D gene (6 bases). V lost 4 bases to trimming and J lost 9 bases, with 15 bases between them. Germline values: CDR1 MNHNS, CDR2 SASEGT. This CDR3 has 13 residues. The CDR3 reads CASSASRTGKAFF. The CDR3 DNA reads TGTGCCAGCAGTGCCTCCCGCACAGGGAAAGCTTTCTTT.

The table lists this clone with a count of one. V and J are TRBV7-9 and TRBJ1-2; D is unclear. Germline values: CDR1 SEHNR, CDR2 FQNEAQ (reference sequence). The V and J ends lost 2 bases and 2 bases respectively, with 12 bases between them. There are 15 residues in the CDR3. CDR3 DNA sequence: TGTGCCAGCAGCTTATCCACAGAGATAAACTATGGCTACACCTTC. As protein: CASSLSTEINYGYTF.

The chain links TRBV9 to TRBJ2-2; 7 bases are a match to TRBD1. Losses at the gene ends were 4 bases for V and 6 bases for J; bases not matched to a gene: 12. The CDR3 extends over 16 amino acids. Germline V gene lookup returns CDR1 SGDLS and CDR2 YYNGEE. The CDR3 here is CASSPGTRGSAGELFF. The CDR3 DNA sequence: TGTGCCAGCAGCCCAGGGACCAGGGGGTCGGCCGGGGAGCTGTTTTTT.

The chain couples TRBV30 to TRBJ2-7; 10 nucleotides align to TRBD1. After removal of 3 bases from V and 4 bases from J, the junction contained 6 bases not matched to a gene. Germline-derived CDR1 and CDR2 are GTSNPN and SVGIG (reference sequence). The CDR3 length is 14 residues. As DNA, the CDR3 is TGTGCCTGGAGAAGGGACAGGGGCCCTTACGAGCAGTACTTC. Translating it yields CAWRRDRGPYEQYF.

The CDR3 region is CASSPQGALNTEAFF. As DNA, the CDR3 is TGTGCCAGCAGCCCTCAGGGGGCCCTAAACACTGAAGCTTTCTTT. V is TRBV9 and J is TRBJ1-1; 8 bases are shared with TRBD1. The germline CDR1 and CDR2 sequences are SGDLS and YYNGEE. The CDR3 runs to 15 residues. V dropped 4 bases and J dropped 2; count of bases not matched to a gene: 7.

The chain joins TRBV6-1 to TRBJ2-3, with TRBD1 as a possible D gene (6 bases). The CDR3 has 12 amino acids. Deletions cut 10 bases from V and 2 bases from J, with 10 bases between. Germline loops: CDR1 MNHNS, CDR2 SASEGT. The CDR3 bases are TGTGCCACCAGGACAGTCACAGATACGCAGTATTTT. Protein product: CATRTVTDTQYF.

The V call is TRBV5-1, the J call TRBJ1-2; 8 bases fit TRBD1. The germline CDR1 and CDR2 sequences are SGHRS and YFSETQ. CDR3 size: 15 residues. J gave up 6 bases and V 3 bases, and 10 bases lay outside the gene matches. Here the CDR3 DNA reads TGCGCCAGCAGCTCGACGACAGGGGTGAGCGATGGCTACACCTTC. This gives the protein CASSSTTGVSDGYTF.

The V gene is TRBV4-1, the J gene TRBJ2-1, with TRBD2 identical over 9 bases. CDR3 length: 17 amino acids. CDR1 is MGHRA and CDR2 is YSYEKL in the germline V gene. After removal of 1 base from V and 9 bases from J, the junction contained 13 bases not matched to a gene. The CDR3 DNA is TGCGCCAGCAGCCAAGCGCCTGGGACTAGCTATCCCCTTGAGCAGTTCTTC. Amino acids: CASSQAPGTSYPLEQFF.

DNA of the CDR3: TGTGCCAGCCTCAACCCGACAGGGCGCAATGAGCAGTTCTTC. It yields the protein CASLNPTGRNEQFF. The chain couples TRBV19 to TRBJ2-1; TRBD1 aligns across 7 bases. Trimming at V came to 9 bases and at J to 6 bases, leaving 11 bases not matched to a gene. The CDR3 spans 14 residues. Germline loops: CDR1 LNHDA, CDR2 SQIVND (reference sequence). Full variable domain (missing parts from reference TRBV19 and TRBJ2-1): DGGITQSPKYLFRKEGQNVTLSCEQNLNHDAMYWYRQDPGQGLRLIYYSQIVNDFQKGDIAEGYSVSREKKESFPLTVTSAQKNPTAFYLCASLNPTGRNEQFFGPGTRLTVL.

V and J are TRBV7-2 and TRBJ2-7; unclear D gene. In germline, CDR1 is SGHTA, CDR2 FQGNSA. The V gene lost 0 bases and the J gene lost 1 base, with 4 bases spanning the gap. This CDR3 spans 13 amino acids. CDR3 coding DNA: TGTGCCAGCAGCTTAGCGGGTTCCTACGAGCAGTACTTC. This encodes CASSLAGSYEQYF.

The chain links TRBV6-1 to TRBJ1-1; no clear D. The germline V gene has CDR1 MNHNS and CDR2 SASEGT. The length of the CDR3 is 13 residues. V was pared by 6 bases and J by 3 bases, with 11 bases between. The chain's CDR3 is CASRRTEHTEAFF. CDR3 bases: TGTGCCAGCAGACGGACGGAGCACACTGAAGCTTTCTTT.

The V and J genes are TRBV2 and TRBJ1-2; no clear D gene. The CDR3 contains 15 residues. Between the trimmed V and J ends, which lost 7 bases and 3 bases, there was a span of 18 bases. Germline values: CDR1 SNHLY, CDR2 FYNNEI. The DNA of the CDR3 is TGTGCCAGCACCCGAAGGGCGGGGAGAGACTATGGCTACACCTTC. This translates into CASTRRAGRDYGYTF.

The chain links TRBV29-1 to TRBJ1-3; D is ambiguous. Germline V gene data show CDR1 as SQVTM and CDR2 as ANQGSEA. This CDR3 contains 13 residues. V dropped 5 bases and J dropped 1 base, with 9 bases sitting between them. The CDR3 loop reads CSVSIGSGNTIYF. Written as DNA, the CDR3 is TGCAGCGTTAGTATCGGGTCTGGAAACACCATATATTTT.

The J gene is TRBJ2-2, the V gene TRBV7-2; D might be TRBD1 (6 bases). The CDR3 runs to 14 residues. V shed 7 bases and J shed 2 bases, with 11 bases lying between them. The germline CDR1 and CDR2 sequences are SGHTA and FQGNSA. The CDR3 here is CASNRDRNTGELFF. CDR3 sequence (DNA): TGTGCCAGCAACAGGGATCGAAACACCGGGGAGCTGTTTTTT.

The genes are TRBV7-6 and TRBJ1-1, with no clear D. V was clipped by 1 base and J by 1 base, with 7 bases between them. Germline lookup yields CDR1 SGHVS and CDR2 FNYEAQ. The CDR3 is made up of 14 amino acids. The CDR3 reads CASSLVQQNTEAFF. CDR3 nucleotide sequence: TGTGCCAGCAGCTTAGTTCAGCAGAACACTGAAGCTTTCTTT.

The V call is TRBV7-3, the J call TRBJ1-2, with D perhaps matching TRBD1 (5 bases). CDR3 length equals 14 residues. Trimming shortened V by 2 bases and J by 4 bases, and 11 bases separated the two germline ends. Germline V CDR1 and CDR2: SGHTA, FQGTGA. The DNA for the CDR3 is TGTGCCAGCAGCTTAGAGGGGCAAGGCTATGGCTACACCTTC. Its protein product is CASSLEGQGYGYTF.

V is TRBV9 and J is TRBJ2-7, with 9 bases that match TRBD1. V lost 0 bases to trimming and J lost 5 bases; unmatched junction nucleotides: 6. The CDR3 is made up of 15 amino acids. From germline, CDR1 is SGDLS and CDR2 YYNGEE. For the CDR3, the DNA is TGTGCCAGCAGCGTAGCCGGACAGGGGCAAGACGAGCAGTACTTC. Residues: CASSVAGQGQDEQYF.

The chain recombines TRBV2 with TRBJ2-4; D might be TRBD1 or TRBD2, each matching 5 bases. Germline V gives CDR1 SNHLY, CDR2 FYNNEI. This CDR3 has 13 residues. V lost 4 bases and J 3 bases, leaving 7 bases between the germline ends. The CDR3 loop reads CASSGGDKNIQYF. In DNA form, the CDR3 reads TGTGCCAGCAGTGGAGGGGACAAAAACATTCAGTACTTC.

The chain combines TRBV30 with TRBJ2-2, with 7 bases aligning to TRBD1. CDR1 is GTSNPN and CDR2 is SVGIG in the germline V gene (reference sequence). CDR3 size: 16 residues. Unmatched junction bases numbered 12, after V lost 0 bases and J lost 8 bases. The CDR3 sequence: CAWSVSYTGAEGELFF. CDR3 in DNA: TGTGCCTGGAGTGTGTCTTATACAGGGGCGGAGGGGGAGCTGTTTTTT.